This TCR beta chain was retrieved from a study of blood T cell repertoires in COVID-19. Trimming took 0 bases from V and 9 from J, leaving 15 bases between them. The germline CDR1 and CDR2 sequences are KGHSH and LQKENI. The CDR3 is made up of 16 amino acids. Data came from immunoSEQ multiplex PCR; TCRdb stores just in-frame clones and leaves some out. The sample lists about 170,000 clones; approximately 79% were seen once. The rearrangement links TRBV18 to TRBJ1-6; D not certain. Sequences were obtained from peripheral blood. This sequence originates from a woman over 75 with acute or convalescent COVID-19. CDR3 DNA: TGTGCCAGCTCACCACCTTCCGGAGGTGGGGTTTCACCCCTCCACTTT. This translates into CASSPPSGGGVSPLHF.